A single sample gave rise to the 23 T cell receptor beta chains below, sequenced in a study of control samples from healthy donors and cancer patients. Assay: immunoSEQ multiplex PCR; the TCRdb copy retains only in-frame clones and omits some. This repertoire shows about 230,000 clones, over 70% found once; its top ten account for less than 15%. What was sequenced was PBMCs. These receptors all come from a woman aged 55 to 70 with lung cancer.

This clone was found once. The same CDR3 also results from other DNA sequences found in this sample. The chain has TRBV6-1 and TRBJ1-4, with D uncertain. Trimming cost V 1 base and J 2 bases, with 5 bases left between them. The CDR3 is 14 residues long. Germline CDR1 and CDR2: MNHNS and SASEGT. CDR3 coding DNA: TGTGCCAGCAGTGAAGGAGGTACTAATGAAAAACTGTTTTTT. This sequence encodes CASSEGGTNEKLFF.

Only one count was recorded for this clone. Additional DNA sequences in this sample encode the identical CDR3. The rearrangement uses TRBV18 and TRBJ1-1; a possible D gene is TRBD1 (5 bases). Germline CDR1 KGHSH, CDR2 LQKENI. Trimming stripped 1 base from V and 1 base from J, with 7 bases between. This CDR3 has 14 amino acids. CDR3 nucleotide sequence: TGTGCCAGCTCACCACAGGGGACGAACACTGAAGCTTTCTTT. This encodes CASSPQGTNTEAFF.

The DNA for the CDR3 is TGTGCCAGCGGTGGGCAGTTTGCCTACGAGCAGTACTTC. This sequence encodes CASGGQFAYEQYF. The chain combines TRBV7-2 with TRBJ2-7; D is ambiguous. The CDR3 has 13 residues. With 8 bases removed from V and 2 bases from J, the gap between germline ends came to 13 bases. Germline CDR1 and CDR2: SGHTA and FQGNSA.

J is TRBJ2-3 and V is TRBV11-1; TRBD2 matches at 9 bases. V lost 3 bases and J lost 2; bases outside the gene matches: 3. Germline V gene sequence: CDR1 SGHAT, CDR2 FQDESV (reference sequence). There are 15 residues in the CDR3. The CDR3 nucleotides read TGTGCCAGCAGCTTTCTAGCGGGGACCACAGATACGCAGTATTTT. Translated: CASSFLAGTTDTQYF.

The chain links TRBV2 to TRBJ2-3; 7 bases align to TRBD1. CDR1 SNHLY and CDR2 FYNNEI come from the germline V gene. The CDR3 covers 15 residues. The V segment lost 4 bases and the J segment 0 bases; nucleotides outside the gene matches: 4. In DNA, the CDR3 is TGTGCCAGCAGTGTTTTACAGGGGAGCACAGATACGCAGTATTTT. Translated, it gives CASSVLQGSTDTQYF.

A single count supports this clone. J is TRBJ2-7 and V is TRBV15; a weak D match, TRBD1 (6 bases). The germline V and J ends were trimmed by 0 bases and 2 bases, with 14 bases remaining between them. This CDR3 is built from 16 residues. Germline V gene sequence: CDR1 LNHNV, CDR2 YYDKDF (reference sequence). The CDR3 is CATSREGTPNPYEQYF. CDR3 nucleotides: TGTGCCACCAGCAGAGAGGGGACACCTAATCCCTACGAGCAGTACTTC.

The chain uses TRBV2 and TRBJ2-6, with D perhaps given as TRBD1 or TRBD2 (5 bases each). The CDR3 runs 15 residues. Trimming removed 2 bases at V and 3 bases at J, with 8 bases between. Germline V gives CDR1 SNHLY, CDR2 FYNNEI. This CDR3 reads CASSELGVGANVLTF. The CDR3 region has the DNA TGTGCCAGCAGTGAATTGGGGGTTGGGGCCAACGTCCTGACTTTC.

The rearrangement links TRBV28 to TRBJ2-1; 7 positions agree with TRBD2. Trimming took 7 bases from V and 1 from J; bases not matched to a gene: 7. Germline V gene sequence: CDR1 MDHEN, CDR2 SYDVKM. The CDR3 totals 15 residues. DNA of the CDR3: TGTGCCAGCACCCAGGCGGGAGATTCCTACAATGAGCAGTTCTTC. Protein sequence: CASTQAGDSYNEQFF. The full variable domain, its missing parts supplied by reference TRBV28 and TRBJ2-1, is DVKVTQSSRYLVKRTGEKVFLECVQDMDHENMFWYRQDPGLGLRLIYFSYDVKMKEKGDIPEGYSVSREKKERFSLILESASTNQTSMYLCASTQAGDSYNEQFFGPGTRLTVL.

The V and J genes are TRBV2 and TRBJ1-1, with a weak D call TRBD1 (5 bases). This CDR3 contains 12 residues. V lost 5 bases to trimming and J lost 11 bases, with 15 bases between them. Germline assignment: CDR1 SNHLY and CDR2 FYNNEI. In nucleotides, the CDR3 is TGTGCCAGCAGTCAAGACAGTGCACCCGCTTTCTTT. It encodes CASSQDSAPAFF.

The genes are TRBV5-1 and TRBJ1-1; possibly TRBD1 for D (5 bases). The CDR3 is 15 residues long. The V and J ends lost 4 bases and 4 bases respectively, with 17 bases between them. Germline CDR1 reads SGHRS; CDR2 reads YFSETQ. CDR3: CASSRAGVVGTEAFF. The DNA of the CDR3 is TGCGCCAGCAGCAGGGCGGGGGTAGTGGGCACTGAAGCTTTCTTT. Based on the CDR3 plus reference TRBV5-1 and TRBJ1-1, the full variable domain is KAGVTQTPRYLIKTRGQQVTLSCSPISGHRSVSWYQQTPGQGLQFLFEYFSETQRNKGNFPGRFSGRQFSNSRSEMNVSTLELGDSALYLCASSRAGVVGTEAFFGQGTRLTVV.

The J gene is TRBJ2-2, the V gene TRBV5-1, with D perhaps matching TRBD1 (6 bases). V lost 1 base and J 0 bases, leaving 13 bases between the germline ends. Germline CDR1 SGHRS, CDR2 YFSETQ. The CDR3 has 17 amino acids. The CDR3 DNA reads as TGCGCCAGCAGCTTGATGTCCAGGGGCGCGAACACCGGGGAGCTGTTTTTT. As protein: CASSLMSRGANTGELFF.

The chain combines TRBV3-1 (or the pseudogene TRBV3-2) with TRBJ2-7; D call uncertain. V was shortened by 1 base and J by 2 bases, with 9 bases between the two germline ends. Germline CDR1 and CDR2: LGHDT and YNNKEL (reference sequence). The CDR3 is 14 residues long. In nucleotides, the CDR3 is TGTGCCAGCAGCCAAGGGACCAGGACCTACGAGCAGTACTTC. It is translated as CASSQGTRTYEQYF.

The gene calls are TRBV18 and TRBJ1-1; 7 bases align to TRBD1. V was pared by 8 bases and J by 0 bases, with 3 bases of the junction left unmatched. This CDR3 comprises 13 residues. Looked up from germline, CDR1 is KGHSH and CDR2 is LQKENI. CDR3 sequence: CASRGGVNTEAFF. The CDR3 DNA sequence: TGTGCCAGCAGAGGGGGCGTGAACACTGAAGCTTTCTTT.

V usage is TRBV11-2 and J usage is TRBJ1-1, with D perhaps TRBD1 (5 bases). CDR1 SGHAT and CDR2 FQNNGV come from the germline V gene. The CDR3 consists of 12 residues. The V end was cut by 1 base, the J end by 8 bases, with 8 bases between. CDR3 DNA sequence: TGTGCCAGCAGCTTAGTTGGGGGGGAAGCTTTCTTT. Amino acid sequence: CASSLVGGEAFF.

The chain has TRBV7-9 and TRBJ1-3; the match to TRBD1 covers 7 bases. The trim removed 4 bases at V and 4 bases at J, leaving 7 bases unmatched. Germline V CDR1 and CDR2: SEHNR, FQNEAQ (reference sequence). The CDR3 spans 15 residues. The CDR3 sequence is CASSSSRGGGNTIYF. The CDR3 DNA is TGTGCCAGCAGCTCCTCCAGGGGGGGAGGAAACACCATATATTTT.

This clone was picked up a small number of times. The chain carries TRBV2 and TRBJ2-7; tentatively, D is TRBD1 (5 bases). V lost 8 bases, J lost 2 bases, and 13 bases lay in between. Germline V gene data show CDR1 as SNHLY and CDR2 as FYNNEI. This CDR3 has 13 residues. CDR3 nucleotide sequence: TGTGCCAGCGGGGCAGGTCCCACCTACGAGCAGTACTTC. This codes for CASGAGPTYEQYF.

This clone was observed once. The chain employs TRBV5-5 and TRBJ2-7, with D unclear. V lost 4 bases, J lost 0 bases, and 11 bases lay in between. The germline gives CDR1 SGHKS, CDR2 YYEKEE (reference sequence). The CDR3 is made up of 14 amino acids. The chain's CDR3 is CASSILTVSYEQYF. The CDR3 DNA reads as TGTGCCAGCAGCATCCTCACCGTCTCCTACGAGCAGTACTTC.

This chain connects TRBV9 to TRBJ2-5; TRBD1 matches 7 bases. V shed 2 bases and J 4 bases; nucleotides not matched to a gene: 2. The length of the CDR3 is 13 residues. Germline CDR1 SGDLS, CDR2 YYNGEE. The CDR3 nucleotides are TGTGCCAGCAGCGTCGGGACAGCAGAGACCCAGTACTTC. Translation gives CASSVGTAETQYF.

This clone came up once. The rearrangement links TRBV3-1 (or the pseudogene TRBV3-2) to TRBJ2-1; TRBD1 aligns across 8 bases. CDR1 and CDR2 from the germline V gene are LGHDT and YNNKEL (reference sequence). Germline trimming cut 1 base from V and 0 bases from J; bases unmatched to any gene: 17. CDR3 length: 21 residues. The CDR3 coding sequence is TGTGCCAGCAGCCAAGGATCAGGGGGCTTCCCAACCCGTTCCTCCTACAATGAGCAGTTCTTC. It yields the protein CASSQGSGGFPTRSSYNEQFF.

In the case of this clone: One end of the junction does not line up with germline, which may come from a read error. The chain links TRBV5-1 to TRBJ2-3; 8 positions agree with TRBD2. CDR1 and CDR2 from the germline V gene are SGHRS and YFSETQ. The CDR3 is 14 residues long. The CDR3 spells CARSPAGGEGTQYF. Here the CDR3 DNA reads TGCGCCCGCAGCCCGGCCGGGGGGGAGGGGACGCAGTATTTT.

V and J are TRBV20-1 and TRBJ2-1, with D possibly matching TRBD2 (6 bases). Germline V gene data show CDR1 as DFQATT and CDR2 as SNEGSKA (reference sequence). V shed 6 bases and J shed 7 bases, with 10 bases lying between them. The CDR3 extends over 11 amino acids. Written as DNA, the CDR3 is TGCAGTGCGGTGGCGGGAAATGAGCAGTTCTTC. It yields the protein CSAVAGNEQFF.

In its sample, this clone was seen once. This sequence joins TRBV5-4 and TRBJ2-7; 7 bases agree with TRBD2. CDR1 SGHNT and CDR2 YYREEE come from the germline V gene (reference sequence). This CDR3 region has 15 residues. V gave up 0 bases and J gave up 3 bases; unmatched junction bases: 6. The CDR3 protein is CASSLGAGVIYEQYF. The CDR3 coding sequence is TGTGCCAGCAGCTTGGGGGCGGGAGTGATCTACGAGCAGTACTTC. The full variable domain, with the rest looked up from reference TRBV5-4 and TRBJ2-7, is ETGVTQSPTHLIKTRGQQVTLRCSSQSGHNTVSWYQQALGQGPQFIFQYYREEENGRGNFPPRFSGLQFPNYSSELNVNALELDDSALYLCASSLGAGVIYEQYFGPGTRLTVT.

CDR3 sequence (DNA): TGTGCCAGCCAAGGGACAGGGGGCAATTCACCCCTCCACTTT. This encodes CASQGTGGNSPLHF. The chain links TRBV19 to TRBJ1-6, with TRBD1 identical over 12 bases. Germline CDR1 reads LNHDA; CDR2 reads SQIVND (reference sequence). The CDR3 consists of 14 residues. V shed 9 bases, J shed 7 bases, and the junction held 4 bases outside the gene matches.